This T cell receptor beta chain was profiled in a study of regulatory T cells in long-lasting Graves disease (dated by TCRdb to the early 2020s). Looking at the study overall: In the newly diagnosed Graves' disease group, patients had been taking antithyroid drugs for less than 3 months. A total of around 33 samples were covered by TCR sequencing, comprising some 13 persistent and about 20 newly diagnosed Graves' disease patients. The study was registered as a clinical trial and conducted in China. Persistent Graves' disease patients were compared with newly diagnosed Graves' disease patients by peripheral blood TCR sequencing and RNA sequencing.

What the time point label conveys for this sample: newly diagnosed GD, antithyroid drugs for less than 3 months. For both TCR sequencing and RNA sequencing, RNA was extracted from PBMCs in TRIzol. The diagnosis of Graves' disease followed American Thyroid Association guidelines. Patients for the study were recruited at an endocrinology department in Xi'an, China. Each patient gave 8.5 to 9.5 milliliters of peripheral blood, collected in an EDTA anticoagulant tube. Ficoll Paque Plus density gradient separation was used to isolate PBMCs, and no further T cell sorting was performed. An Agilent 2100 Bioanalyzer and agarose gel were used to check RNA quality, and a NanoDrop 2000 was used to measure RNA concentration. Via the germline V gene, CDR1 is MDHEN and CDR2 SYDVKM. V is pared back by 4 bases and J by 7 bases, with 7 bases lying between the germline termini. The CDR3 measures 11 amino acids from cysteine to phenylalanine. The read is trimmed to its CDR3 DNA, 33 bases read in frame from base 1.

Libraries came from multiplex PCR. Reads for this sample came from an Illumina HiSeq 4000. CDR3 regions were amplified by Arm-PCR with iRepertoire HTBI primers to construct TCR beta libraries. PCR products were gel purified before sequencing. In the paper's pipeline: Across samples, around 62 TRBV and 13 to 15 TRBJ segments were identified and used for gene usage analysis of CDR3 amino acid clonotypes. COPE and FqMerger were used to merge filtered high-quality paired reads into contigs. BLAST was used to align contigs to IMGT TRBV, TRBD and TRBJ reference genes, with CDR3 defined following IMGT. Any clonotype with a frequency above 0.1% was classified as a highly expanded clone. Shannon entropy served as the measure of repertoire diversity, while the Gini coefficient captured V-J evenness. A clonotype was considered public if more than one individual shared it. TCRdb cleaned the public reads at Q25 with fastp, built clones with MiXCR and kept in-frame beta chains. Rows with a matching CDR3 protein are joined into one entry that keeps the most common DNA and genes. These V and J calls rely on TCRdb rather than the paper's analysis. The sample records fewer than 500,000 distinct CDR3 sequences, about 17% of which are singletons. The ten largest clones capture 9% to 15% of the sample.

What the research found in general, with its limitations: Persistent Graves' disease patients showed lower TCR Shannon entropy and fewer highly expanded clones than newly diagnosed patients, suggesting clonal expansion. The study examined only peripheral blood because the primary lesion, thyroid tissue, could not be accessed. Patients with persistent disease shared more public clonotypes (fewer than 3,000) than newly diagnosed patients did (more than 900). The authors acknowledged the small sample size as a limitation that may reduce accuracy. Sequencing and analysis were limited to the TCR beta chain. TRBV28, TRBJ1-2 and TRBJ2-5 were preferentially used in persistent disease, while TRBV20-1 and TRBJ2-1 were favored in newly diagnosed disease.

There are many counts of this clonotype. Its target antigen remains unknown. Per-base qualities were not stored, and no clone one base away is much larger. These data were likewise used in another study, on T cells in Graves' hyperthyroidism and ophthalmopathy. The second study reports: Stable Graves' hyperthyroidism was defined as the absence of progression to ophthalmopathy over 18 months of follow-up. Hyperthyroidism patients were newly diagnosed, with disease duration under 2 months, and aged 18 to 65 years. Exclusion was applied to patients with uncontrolled infections, other autoimmune diseases, pregnancy or lactation. Diagnoses were established on the basis of clinical symptoms, serum thyroxine and TRAb, thyroid ultrasound, and orbital computed tomography. The TCR CDR3 was subjected to a first round of RT-PCR using the HTBI primer set and the Qiagen OneStep RT-PCR kit. Most expanded thyroid clonotypes (frequency above 0.001) were also detected in blood, a finding suggesting that blood repertoires may reflect thyroid immune responses. Ophthalmopathy was separated from stable hyperthyroidism by a 13 V-J signature model, with around 90% sensitivity and approximately 84% specificity obtained in cross-validation and 80%/75% obtained in testing. In validation, progression to ophthalmopathy was predicted by the model with roughly 71% sensitivity and around 75% specificity, a median of 6.5 months before onset. TCR V-J signatures able to tell the groups apart were searched for in a discovery cohort of 90 to 100 patients, of whom fewer than 45 had Graves' ophthalmopathy and 55 to 65 had stable Graves' hyperthyroidism. Prospective prediction of ophthalmopathy was tested in an independent validation cohort consisting of 18 hyperthyroidism patients and around 17 patients who later progressed to ophthalmopathy. The roughly 94 discovery patients were randomly divided into training and test sets at a 7:3 ratio. Thyroid tissue and blood T-cell repertoires from several Graves' hyperthyroidism patients were also compared in the study. Following sampling, methimazole starting at 30 mg daily was given to hyperthyroidism patients, and high-dose intravenous methylprednisolone was given to ophthalmopathy patients. Libraries were constructed in a second round of multiplex PCR, after which size selection and purification were performed. Libraries were sequenced paired-end with 100 bp reads on an Illumina HiSeq2000. Raw data were processed with SOAPnuke, discarding reads with adapters, uncalled bases, mean Phred below 15, or no exact constant-primer or identifier match. High-quality paired reads were merged using COPE v1.2.5, and each unique nucleotide sequence was defined as a clonotype. MiTCR v1.1 was used to align the clonotypes against IMGT TRBV, TRBD and TRBJ reference segments. Only V-J combinations with frequency above 0.0001, covering roughly 99% of repertoires, were analysed. The TCS score was defined as F50 (clonal expansion) divided by E x V (chaos), with BLOSUM62-based TCRdist calculated between CDR3 peptides within each V-J. Welch's t-statistics and random forest reduced just over 500 V-J features to around 14, which were used in a naive Bayes classifier (R e1071). Sample size was not statistically predetermined, and blinding of investigators to group allocation was not performed. TCR Vbeta CDR3 sequencing of some 140 peripheral blood samples (approximately 44 ophthalmopathy, 75 to 80 hyperthyroidism and roughly 17 progressor patients) is reported in the paper.

The chain links TRBV28 with TRBJ2-5, and perhaps TRBD2 as D gene, on 5 matching bases. The receptor was derived from a man aged 35-49 years with Graves disease. Donor details come from another sample of the same person, matched by shared clones. Specimen: peripheral blood mononuclear cells (PBMCs), collected at new diagnosis, from a patient treated with antithyroid drugs. The CDR3 loop reads CASSSAGTQYF. The nucleotide sequence is TGTGCCAGCAGTTCCGCGGGGACCCAGTACTTC. Full variable domain (CDR3 extended with the reference TRBV28 and TRBJ2-5 proteins): DVKVTQSSRYLVKRTGEKVFLECVQDMDHENMFWYRQDPGLGLRLIYFSYDVKMKEKGDIPEGYSVSREKKERFSLILESASTNQTSMYLCASSSAGTQYFGPGTRLLVL.